The 3 T cell receptor beta chains presented below share a single source sample, sequenced in a study of Graves' ophthalmopathy and Graves' hyperthyroidism. RNA served as the template for amplifying TCR beta CDR3 regions. The first round was an RT-PCR with HTBI primers, and the second round was a multiplex PCR. Each CDR3 protein gets one entry after TCRdb re-called the multiplex PCR reads with MiXCR. Of around 590,000 distinct CDR3 sequences in the sample, less than 40% were seen once. Sequencing used peripheral blood or thyroid tissue (not recorded which). All receptors derive from an adult man with Graves' hyperthyroidism.

This clonotype came up many times. This chain joins TRBV4-1 and TRBJ1-6, with 8 positions matching TRBD1. Germline CDR1 and CDR2: MGHRA and YSYEKL. Losses at the gene ends were 1 base for V and 7 bases for J; bases not matched to a gene: 3. The CDR3 extends over 15 amino acids. CDR3 in DNA: TGCGCCAGCAGCCAAGGGACAGGGTGGAATTCACCCCTCCACTTT. The encoded protein is CASSQGTGWNSPLHF.

The rearrangement uses TRBV25-1 and TRBJ1-2; 7 nucleotides align to TRBD1. Trimming cost V 5 bases and J 7 bases; bases outside gene matches: 10. The CDR3 is made up of 14 amino acids. Germline CDR1 reads MGHDK; CDR2 reads SYGVNS. The CDR3 sequence: CASSPGTAQGGYTF. DNA for the CDR3: TGTGCCAGCAGTCCCGGGACAGCGCAGGGTGGCTACACCTTC.

The rearrangement links TRBV3-1 to TRBJ1-5; D gene ambiguous. Germline V gene data show CDR1 as LGHDT and CDR2 as YNNKEL (reference sequence). This CDR3 has 13 residues. The V end was cut by 1 base, the J end by 9 bases, with 10 bases between. The CDR3 DNA sequence: TGTGCCAGCAGCCAAGCCCAGGAGGTGCCCCAGCATTTT. Translated, it gives CASSQAQEVPQHF.